This section outlines one TCR beta chain sequence together with its context. This sample is part of a study of cytomegalovirus exposure and HLA in healthy donors. V dropped 0 bases and J dropped 5 bases, with 12 bases sitting between them. The CDR3 extends over 15 amino acids. Germline V gene data show CDR1 as KGHSH and CDR2 as LQKENI. It was with 60 Vbeta and 13 Jbeta primers that the PCR ran. TCRdb's copy holds only in-frame clones and misses some; the assay was immunoSEQ multiplex PCR. The sample comprises approximately 100,000 clones, around 10% of which are singletons, and approximately 5.1% rests with the top ten.

The source of this sequence is a man aged 45-65 years in good health and CMV-seropositive. The sample consisted of PBMCs. This chain joins TRBV18 and TRBJ2-3; maybe TRBD2 (5 bases). The CDR3 region is CASSPPVLRVDTQYF. The CDR3 DNA follows: TGTGCCAGCTCACCACCGGTCTTGCGGGTAGATACGCAGTATTTT.